This TCR beta chain is from a study of long-term antiretroviral therapy in people with HIV. The authors ran the immunoSEQ assay, v3.0, at survey level. Assay used: immunoSEQ multiplex PCR; TCRdb lists only in-frame clones, some missing. The repertoire holds some 19,000 clones, with 86% as singletons. V shed 1 base, J shed 1 base, and the junction held 9 bases outside the gene matches. CDR3 length: 19 amino acids. Germline CDR1 is MGHRA and CDR2 is YSYEKL. The input for sequencing was unsorted PBMCs, taken 0.5 years after starting antiretroviral therapy. V usage is TRBV4-1 and J usage is TRBJ2-2, with TRBD2 matching 10 bases. The source of this sequence is a man aged 40-50 years with HIV. CDR3 DNA sequence: TGCGCCAGCAGCCAAGTGATGACCGGACTAGCGGTGAACACCGGGGAGCTGTTTTTT. It encodes CASSQVMTGLAVNTGELFF.